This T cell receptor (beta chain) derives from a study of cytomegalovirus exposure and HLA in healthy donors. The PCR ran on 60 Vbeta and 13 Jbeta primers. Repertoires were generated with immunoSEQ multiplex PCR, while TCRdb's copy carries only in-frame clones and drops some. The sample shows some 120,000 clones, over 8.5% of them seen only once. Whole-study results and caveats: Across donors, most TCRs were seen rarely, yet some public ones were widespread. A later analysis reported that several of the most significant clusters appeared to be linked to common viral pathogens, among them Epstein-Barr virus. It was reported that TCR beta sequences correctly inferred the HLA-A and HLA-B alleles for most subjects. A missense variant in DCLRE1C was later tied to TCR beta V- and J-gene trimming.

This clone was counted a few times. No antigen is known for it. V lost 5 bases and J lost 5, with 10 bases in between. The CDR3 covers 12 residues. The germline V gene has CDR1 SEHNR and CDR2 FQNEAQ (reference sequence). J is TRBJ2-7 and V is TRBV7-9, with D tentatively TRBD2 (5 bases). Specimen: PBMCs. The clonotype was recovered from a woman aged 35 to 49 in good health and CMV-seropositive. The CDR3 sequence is CASSPPGNEQYF. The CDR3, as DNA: TGTGCCAGCAGCCCCCCGGGGAACGAGCAGTACTTC.